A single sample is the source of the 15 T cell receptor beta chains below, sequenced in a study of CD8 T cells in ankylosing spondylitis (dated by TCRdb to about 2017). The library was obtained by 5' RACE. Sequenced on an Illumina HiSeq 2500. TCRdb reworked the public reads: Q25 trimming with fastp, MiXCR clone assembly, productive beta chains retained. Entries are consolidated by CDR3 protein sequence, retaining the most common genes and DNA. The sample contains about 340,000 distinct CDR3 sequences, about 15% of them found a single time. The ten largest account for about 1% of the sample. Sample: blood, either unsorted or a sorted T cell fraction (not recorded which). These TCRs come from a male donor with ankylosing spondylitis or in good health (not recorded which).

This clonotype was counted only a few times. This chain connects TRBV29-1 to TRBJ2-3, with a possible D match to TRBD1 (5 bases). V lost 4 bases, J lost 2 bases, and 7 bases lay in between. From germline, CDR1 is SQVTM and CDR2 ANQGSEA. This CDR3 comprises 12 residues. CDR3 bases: TGCAGCGTTGCGGACACCACAGATACGCAGTATTTT. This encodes CSVADTTDTQYF.

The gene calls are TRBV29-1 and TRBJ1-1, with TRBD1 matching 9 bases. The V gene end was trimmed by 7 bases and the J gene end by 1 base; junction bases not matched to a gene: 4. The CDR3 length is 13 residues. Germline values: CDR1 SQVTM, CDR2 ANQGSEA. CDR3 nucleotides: TGCAGCGCCAGGGACAGGGCGAACACTGAAGCTTTCTTT. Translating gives CSARDRANTEAFF.

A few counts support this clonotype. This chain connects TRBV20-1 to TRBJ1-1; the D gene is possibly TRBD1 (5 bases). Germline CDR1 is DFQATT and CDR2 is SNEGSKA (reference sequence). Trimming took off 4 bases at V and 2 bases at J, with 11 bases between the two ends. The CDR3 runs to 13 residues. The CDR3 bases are TGCAGTGCTACGGGGGGAGGCAACACTGAAGCTTTCTTT. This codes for CSATGGGNTEAFF.

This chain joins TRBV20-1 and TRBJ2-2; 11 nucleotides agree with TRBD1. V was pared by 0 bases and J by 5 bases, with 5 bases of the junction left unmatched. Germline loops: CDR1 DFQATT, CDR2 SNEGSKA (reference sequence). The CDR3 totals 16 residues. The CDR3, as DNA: TGCAGTGCTAGAGATGCGGGACAGGGGGGAACCGGGGAGCTGTTTTTT. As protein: CSARDAGQGGTGELFF.

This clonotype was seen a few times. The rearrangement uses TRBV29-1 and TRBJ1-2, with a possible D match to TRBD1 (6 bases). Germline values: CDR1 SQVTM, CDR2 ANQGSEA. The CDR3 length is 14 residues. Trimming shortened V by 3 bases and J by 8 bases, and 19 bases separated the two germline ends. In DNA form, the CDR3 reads TGCAGCGTTGAGCGGGGGCAGGGGATGGCGGGCTACACCTTC. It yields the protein CSVERGQGMAGYTF. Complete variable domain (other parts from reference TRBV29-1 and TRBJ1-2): SAVISQKPSRDICQRGTSLTIQCQVDSQVTMMFWYRQQPGQSLTLIATANQGSEATYESGFVIDKFPISRPNLTFSTLTVSNMSPEDSSIYLCSVERGQGMAGYTFGSGTRLTVV.

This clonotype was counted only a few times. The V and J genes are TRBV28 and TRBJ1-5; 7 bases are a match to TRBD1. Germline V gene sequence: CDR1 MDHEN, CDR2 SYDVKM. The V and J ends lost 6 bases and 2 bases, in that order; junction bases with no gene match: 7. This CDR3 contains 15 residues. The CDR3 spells CASSFRGQGNQPQHF. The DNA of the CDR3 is TGTGCCAGCAGCTTTAGAGGACAGGGCAATCAGCCCCAGCATTTT.

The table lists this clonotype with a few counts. The CDR3 region is CASSSTIRQHSGANVLTF. DNA of the CDR3: TGTGCCAGCAGTTCGACGATACGACAGCACTCTGGGGCCAACGTCCTGACTTTC. The chain couples TRBV27 to TRBJ2-6, with D possibly TRBD1 on 5 matching bases. The V and J ends lost 4 bases and 0 bases respectively, with 16 bases between them. The CDR3 runs 18 residues. Germline-derived CDR1 and CDR2 are MNHEY and SMNVEV (reference sequence).

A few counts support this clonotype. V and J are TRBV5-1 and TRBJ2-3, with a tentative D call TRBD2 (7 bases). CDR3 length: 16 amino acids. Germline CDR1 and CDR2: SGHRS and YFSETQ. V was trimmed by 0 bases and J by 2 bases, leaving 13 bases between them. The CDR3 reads CASSLDAGALTDTQYF. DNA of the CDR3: TGCGCCAGCAGCTTGGACGCGGGGGCCCTCACAGATACGCAGTATTTT.

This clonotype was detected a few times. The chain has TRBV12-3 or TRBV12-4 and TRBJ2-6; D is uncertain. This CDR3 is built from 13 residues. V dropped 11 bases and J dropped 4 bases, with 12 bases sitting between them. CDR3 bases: TGTGCCGGCACAGTTGCCGGGGCCAACGTCCTGACTTTC. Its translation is CAGTVAGANVLTF.

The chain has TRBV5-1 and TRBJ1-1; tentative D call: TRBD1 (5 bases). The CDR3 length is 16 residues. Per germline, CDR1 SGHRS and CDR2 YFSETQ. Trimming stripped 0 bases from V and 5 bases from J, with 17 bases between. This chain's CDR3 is CASSLAVTGGITEAFF. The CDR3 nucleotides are TGCGCCAGCAGCTTGGCCGTGACCGGGGGTATAACTGAAGCTTTCTTT.

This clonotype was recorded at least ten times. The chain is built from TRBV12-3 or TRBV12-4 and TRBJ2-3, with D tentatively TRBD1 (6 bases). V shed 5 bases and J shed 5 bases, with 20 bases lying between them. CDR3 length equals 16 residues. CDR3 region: CASSPALQGVGDTQYF. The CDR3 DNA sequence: TGTGCCAGCAGTCCAGCCCTACAGGGAGTGGGAGATACGCAGTATTTT.

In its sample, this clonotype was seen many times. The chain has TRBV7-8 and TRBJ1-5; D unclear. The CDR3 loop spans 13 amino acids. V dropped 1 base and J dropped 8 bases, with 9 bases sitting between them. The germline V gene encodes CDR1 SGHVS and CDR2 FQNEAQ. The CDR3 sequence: CASSLGVEEPQHF. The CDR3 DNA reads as TGTGCCAGCAGCTTAGGGGTCGAGGAGCCCCAGCATTTT.

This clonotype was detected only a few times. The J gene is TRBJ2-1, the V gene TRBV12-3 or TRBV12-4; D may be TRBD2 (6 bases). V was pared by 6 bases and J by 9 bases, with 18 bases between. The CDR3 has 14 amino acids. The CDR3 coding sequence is TGTGCCAGCAGCTCATCGCGGGGCTTGGGTGAGCAGTTCTTC. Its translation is CASSSSRGLGEQFF.

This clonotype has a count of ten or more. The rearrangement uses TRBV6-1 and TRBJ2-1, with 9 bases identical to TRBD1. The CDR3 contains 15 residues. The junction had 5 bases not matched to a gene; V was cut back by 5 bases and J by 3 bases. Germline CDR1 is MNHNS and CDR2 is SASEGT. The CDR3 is CASSPQGADYNEQFF. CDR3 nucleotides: TGTGCCAGCAGTCCACAGGGGGCGGACTACAATGAGCAGTTCTTC.

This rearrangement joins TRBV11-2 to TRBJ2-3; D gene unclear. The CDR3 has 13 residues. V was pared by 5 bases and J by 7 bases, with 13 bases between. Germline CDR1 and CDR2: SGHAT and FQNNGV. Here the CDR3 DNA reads TGTGCCAGCAGCCTTGAGGAGTCCAATACGCAGTATTTT. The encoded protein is CASSLEESNTQYF.